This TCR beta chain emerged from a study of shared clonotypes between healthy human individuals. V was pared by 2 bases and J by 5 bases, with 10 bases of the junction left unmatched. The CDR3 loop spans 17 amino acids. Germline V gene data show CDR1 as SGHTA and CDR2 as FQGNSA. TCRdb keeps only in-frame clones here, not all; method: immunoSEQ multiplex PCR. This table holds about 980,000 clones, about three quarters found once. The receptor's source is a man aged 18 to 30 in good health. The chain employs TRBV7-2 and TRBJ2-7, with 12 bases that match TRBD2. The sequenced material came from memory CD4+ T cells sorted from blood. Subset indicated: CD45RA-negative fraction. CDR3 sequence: CASSLSRGLAGMDEQYF. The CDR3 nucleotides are TGTGCCAGCAGCTTATCCCGGGGACTAGCGGGTATGGACGAGCAGTACTTC.